This entry is about one T cell receptor (beta chain). Per germline, CDR1 MNHEY and CDR2 SVGAGI. This CDR3 is built from 15 residues. Trimming took 6 bases from V and 6 from J; bases not matched to a gene: 11. The sample originates from a study of technical replicates of blood from a few donors. This table comes from immunoSEQ multiplex PCR, and its TCRdb copy is limited to in-frame clones, with some not included. The profile shows 13,000 or so clones, 85% to 95% of them singletons. Material: PBMCs. V usage is TRBV6-5 and J usage is TRBJ2-3; TRBD2 aligns across 8 bases. This TCR was sampled from a human donor in good health. The CDR3 sequence is CASRGRGGSIDTQYF. For the CDR3, the DNA is TGTGCCAGCAGGGGCCGGGGGGGGAGCATCGATACGCAGTATTTT.